This T cell receptor beta chain appears in the sequencing data of a study of regulatory T cells in long-lasting Graves disease. For the study at large: Persistent Graves' disease required over 5 years of antithyroid drugs and positive TSH receptor antibodies.

The table lists this clonotype with a few counts. In germline, CDR1 is WSHSY, CDR2 SAAADI. V was pared by 0 bases and J by 7 bases, with 6 bases between. This CDR3 has 12 amino acids. Noted time point: persistent/refractory GD, antithyroid drugs over 5 years with positive TRAb. The authors made the TCR library using RNA they extracted from PBMCs. For TCR beta, libraries came from iRepertoire HTBI primers and Arm-PCR of CDR3 regions. Under the authors' procedure: Taken together, the samples had fewer than 70 TRBV and more than 12 TRBJ segments identified. TCRdb reprocessed the multiplex PCR reads with MiXCR, giving one entry per CDR3 protein. TCRdb's processing, not the authors', yielded these V and J calls. Here the sample spans 600,000 to 850,000 distinct CDR3 sequences, approximately 29% being singletons.

This sequence was found in a female donor with Graves disease. This specimen was peripheral blood mononuclear cells (PBMCs), taken when the disease was refractory, from a patient treated with antithyroid drugs. The chain is built from TRBV10-2 and TRBJ1-2; no clear D. The DNA of the CDR3 is TGCGCCAGCAGTGAGTCGCGGGGTGGCTACACCTTC. Protein: CASSESRGGYTF.